Ten or more counts support the clone carrying this T cell receptor (beta chain). Its specificity is unknown. This sample was included in a study of T cells in Graves' hyperthyroidism and ophthalmopathy. Study results and limitations: Researchers found most expanded thyroid clonotypes above 0.001 in blood as well. Ophthalmopathy was told apart from stable hyperthyroidism by a 13 V-J model.

Authors of the study amplified TCR beta CDR3 regions from RNA transcripts. First-round RT-PCR targeting the TCR CDR3 was performed with the HTBI primer set. MiXCR was run by TCRdb on the multiplex PCR reads, yielding one entry per CDR3 protein. This table holds about 380,000 distinct CDR3 sequences, approximately 13% found once. Those with hyperthyroidism were 18 to 65 years old, newly diagnosed, and ill for under 2 months. Diagnoses were made from clinical symptoms, serum measures (thyroxine and TRAb), thyroid ultrasound and orbital computed tomography. The germline V gene has CDR1 SGHRS and CDR2 YFSETQ. The V gene lost 0 bases and the J gene lost 1 base, with 13 bases spanning the gap. CDR3 length equals 16 residues.

The specimen sequenced was blood. The chain employs TRBV5-1 and TRBJ1-1, with D perhaps matching TRBD1 (5 bases). The sequence derives from a woman between 55 and 75 years old with Graves' hyperthyroidism. The CDR3: CASSLVSGTPNTEAFF. For the CDR3, the DNA is TGCGCCAGCAGCTTGGTTTCAGGGACTCCGAACACTGAAGCTTTCTTT.